This TCR beta chain was captured by sequencing in a study of vaccination effects on CD4 cells after COVID-19. Across the whole study: Sampling occurred a median 72 days post second dose, range 14 to 241. Study-level results: Late post-vaccination, clones induced by infection and those induced by vaccine underwent marked clonal contraction.

Method: immunoSEQ multiplex PCR; TCRdb's copy keeps in-frame clones and lacks some. This table has around 33,000 clones, 65% appearing once. In the ViraFEST assay, antigen-specific CD4+ clonotypes were identified by expansion after peptide-pool stimulation. Once cultured for roughly 10 days, the cells underwent separation to obtain CD4+ T cells. As their vaccination, participants received two doses of either BNT162b2 or mRNA-1273. Half-medium changes using IL-2 medium occurred on days 3 and 7. Notes on this clone: Its target is not known.

The sequencing used CD4+ T cells from PBMCs cultured with SARS-CoV-2 spike peptides, collected after COVID-19 vaccination. This TCR derives from a human donor who received a COVID-19 vaccine.

CDR3 protein: CASSKRTGGNQPQHF. The CDR3 bases are TGTGCCAGCAGCAAAAGGACAGGGGGGAATCAGCCCCAGCATTTT. V usage is TRBV21-1 and J usage is TRBJ1-5; TRBD1 is taken as the D call from the table, unchecked against the DNA. TRBV21-1 is recorded as a pseudogene. This CDR3 comprises 15 residues.